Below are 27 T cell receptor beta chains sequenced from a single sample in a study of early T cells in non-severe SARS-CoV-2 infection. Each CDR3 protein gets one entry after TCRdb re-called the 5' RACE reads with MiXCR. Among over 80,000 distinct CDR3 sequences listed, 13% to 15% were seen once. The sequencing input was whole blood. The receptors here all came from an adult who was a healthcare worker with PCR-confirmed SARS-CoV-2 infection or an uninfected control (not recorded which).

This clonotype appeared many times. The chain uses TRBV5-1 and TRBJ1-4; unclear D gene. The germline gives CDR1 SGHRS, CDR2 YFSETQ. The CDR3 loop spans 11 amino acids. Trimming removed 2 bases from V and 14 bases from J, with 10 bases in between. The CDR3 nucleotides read TGCGCCAGCAGCTTCGGAGGGAGTCTGTTTTTT. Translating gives CASSFGGSLFF.

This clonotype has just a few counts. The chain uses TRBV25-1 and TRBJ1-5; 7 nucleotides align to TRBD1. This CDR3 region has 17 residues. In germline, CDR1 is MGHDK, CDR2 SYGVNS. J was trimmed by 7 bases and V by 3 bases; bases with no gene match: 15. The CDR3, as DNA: TGTGCCAGCAGTGACGATAGGGGATCCGGGACAGACCAGCCCCAGCATTTT. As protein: CASSDDRGSGTDQPQHF.

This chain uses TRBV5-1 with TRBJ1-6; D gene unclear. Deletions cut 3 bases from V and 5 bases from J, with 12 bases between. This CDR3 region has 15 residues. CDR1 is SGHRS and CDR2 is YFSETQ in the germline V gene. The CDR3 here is CASSSGTADNSPLHF. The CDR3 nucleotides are TGCGCCAGCAGCTCAGGAACAGCAGATAATTCACCCCTCCACTTT.

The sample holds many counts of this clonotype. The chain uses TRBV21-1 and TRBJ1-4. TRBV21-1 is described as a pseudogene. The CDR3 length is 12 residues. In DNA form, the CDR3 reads TGTGCCAGCAGGGGCCGGAAAGAAAAACTGTTTTTT. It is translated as CASRGRKEKLFF.

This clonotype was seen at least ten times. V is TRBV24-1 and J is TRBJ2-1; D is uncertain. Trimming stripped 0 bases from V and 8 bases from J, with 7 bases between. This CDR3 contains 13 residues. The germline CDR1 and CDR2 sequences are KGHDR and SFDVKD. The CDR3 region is CATSDLNSHEQFF. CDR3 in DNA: TGTGCCACCAGTGATTTGAACAGCCATGAGCAGTTCTTC.

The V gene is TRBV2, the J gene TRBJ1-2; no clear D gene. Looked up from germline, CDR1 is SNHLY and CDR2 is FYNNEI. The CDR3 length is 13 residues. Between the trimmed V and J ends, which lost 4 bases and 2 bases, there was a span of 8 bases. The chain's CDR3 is CASSAGENYGYTF. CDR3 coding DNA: TGTGCCAGCAGTGCCGGGGAAAACTATGGCTACACCTTC.

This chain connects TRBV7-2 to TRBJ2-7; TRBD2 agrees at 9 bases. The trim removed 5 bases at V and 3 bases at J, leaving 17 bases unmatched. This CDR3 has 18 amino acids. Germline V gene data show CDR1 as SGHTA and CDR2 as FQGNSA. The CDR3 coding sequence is TGTGCCAGCAGCCCAGCGGGCGGGGGGGCTTTGTGGGTCTACGAGCAGTACTTC. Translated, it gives CASSPAGGGALWVYEQYF.

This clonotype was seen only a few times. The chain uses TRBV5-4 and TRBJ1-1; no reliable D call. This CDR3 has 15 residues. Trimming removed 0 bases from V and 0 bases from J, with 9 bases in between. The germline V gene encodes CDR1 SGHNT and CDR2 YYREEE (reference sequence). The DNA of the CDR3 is TGTGCCAGCAGCTTGGGCAGGACTATGAACACTGAAGCTTTCTTT. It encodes CASSLGRTMNTEAFF.

The chain's CDR3 is CASSLDGPFNTGELFF. CDR3 coding DNA: TGCGCCAGCAGCTTGGACGGCCCTTTTAACACCGGGGAGCTGTTTTTT. The rearrangement links TRBV5-1 to TRBJ2-2; D gene uncertain. There are 16 residues in the CDR3. The V gene's germline CDR1 is SGHRS and CDR2 YFSETQ. Trimming cost V 0 bases and J 2 bases, with 11 bases left between them.

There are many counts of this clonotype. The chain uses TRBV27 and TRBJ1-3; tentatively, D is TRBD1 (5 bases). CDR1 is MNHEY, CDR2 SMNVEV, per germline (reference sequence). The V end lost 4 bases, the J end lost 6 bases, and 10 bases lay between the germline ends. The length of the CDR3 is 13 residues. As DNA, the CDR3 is TGTGCCAGCAGTTACAGGAGAGAAAACACCATATATTTT. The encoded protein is CASSYRRENTIYF.

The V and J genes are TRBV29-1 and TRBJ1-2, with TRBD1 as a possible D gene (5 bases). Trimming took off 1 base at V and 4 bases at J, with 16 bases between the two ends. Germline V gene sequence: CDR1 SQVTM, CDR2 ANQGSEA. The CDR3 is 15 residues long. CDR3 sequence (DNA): TGCAGCGTTGAAGTATTTTCAGGGAGCGGCTATGGCTACACCTTC. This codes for CSVEVFSGSGYGYTF.

The CDR3 sequence is CASSSGTGGGQPQHF. The CDR3 bases are TGTGCCAGCAGTTCCGGGACAGGGGGCGGCCAGCCCCAGCATTTT. The chain joins TRBV6-1 to TRBJ1-5; 12 bases match TRBD1. Germline CDR1 and CDR2: MNHNS and SASEGT. The CDR3 contains 15 residues. V lost 5 bases and J lost 7; bases outside the gene matches: 6.

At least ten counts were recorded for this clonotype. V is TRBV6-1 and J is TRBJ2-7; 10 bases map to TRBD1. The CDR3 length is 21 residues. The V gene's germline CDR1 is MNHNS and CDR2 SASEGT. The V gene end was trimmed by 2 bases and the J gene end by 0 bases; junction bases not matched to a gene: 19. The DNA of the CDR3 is TGTGCCAGCAGTGAATGGGGTATGGGACAGGGGCTTTTCCCGCCCTCCTACGAGCAGTACTTC. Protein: CASSEWGMGQGLFPPSYEQYF.

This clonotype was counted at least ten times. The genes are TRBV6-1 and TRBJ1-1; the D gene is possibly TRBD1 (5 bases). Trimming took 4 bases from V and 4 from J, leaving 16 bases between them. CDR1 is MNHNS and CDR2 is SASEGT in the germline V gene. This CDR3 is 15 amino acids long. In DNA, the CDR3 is TGTGCCAGCAGTGGCCCACCAGGGTTGATCACTGAAGCTTTCTTT. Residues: CASSGPPGLITEAFF.

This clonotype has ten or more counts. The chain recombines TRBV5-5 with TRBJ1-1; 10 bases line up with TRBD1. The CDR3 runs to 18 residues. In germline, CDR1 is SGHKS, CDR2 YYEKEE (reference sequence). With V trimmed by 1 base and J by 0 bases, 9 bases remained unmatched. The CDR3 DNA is TGTGCCAGCAGCTTGTATCTGACAGGGGGCAGGATGAACACTGAAGCTTTCTTT. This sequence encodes CASSLYLTGGRMNTEAFF.

In nucleotides, the CDR3 is TGTGCCAGCAGACTGGGGACCGGGGAGCTGTTTTTT. This translates into CASRLGTGELFF. The genes are TRBV6-5 and TRBJ2-2; D is unclear. This CDR3 has 12 amino acids. Per germline, CDR1 MNHEY and CDR2 SVGAGI. The V and J ends lost 6 bases and 5 bases respectively, with 7 bases between them.

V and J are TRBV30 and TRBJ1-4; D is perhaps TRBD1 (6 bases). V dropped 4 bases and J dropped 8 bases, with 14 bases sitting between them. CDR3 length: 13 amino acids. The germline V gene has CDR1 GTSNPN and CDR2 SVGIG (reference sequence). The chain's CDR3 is CAWKMGHQEKLFF. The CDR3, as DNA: TGTGCCTGGAAGATGGGACATCAAGAAAAACTGTTTTTT.

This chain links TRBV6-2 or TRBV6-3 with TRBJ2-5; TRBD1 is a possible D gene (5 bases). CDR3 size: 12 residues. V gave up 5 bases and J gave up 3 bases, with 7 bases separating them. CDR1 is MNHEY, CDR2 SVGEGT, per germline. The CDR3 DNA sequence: TGTGCCAGCAGTGCGACAGAAGAGACCCAGTACTTC. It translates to CASSATEETQYF.

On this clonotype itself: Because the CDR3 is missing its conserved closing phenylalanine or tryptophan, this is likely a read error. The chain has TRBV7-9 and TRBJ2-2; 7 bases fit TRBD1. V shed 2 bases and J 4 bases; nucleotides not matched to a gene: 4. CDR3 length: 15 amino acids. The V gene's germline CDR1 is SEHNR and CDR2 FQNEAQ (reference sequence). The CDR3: CASSLRTGSTGELFS. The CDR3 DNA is TGTGCCAGCAGCTTAAGGACAGGAAGCACCGGGGAGCTGTTTTCT.

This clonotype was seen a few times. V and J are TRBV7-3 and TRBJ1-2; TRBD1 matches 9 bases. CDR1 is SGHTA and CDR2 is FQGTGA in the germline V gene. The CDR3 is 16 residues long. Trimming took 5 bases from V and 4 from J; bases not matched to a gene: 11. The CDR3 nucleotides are TGTGCCAGCAGCCCCCTATTAACAGGGGGCTTCTATGGCTACACCTTC. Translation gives CASSPLLTGGFYGYTF.

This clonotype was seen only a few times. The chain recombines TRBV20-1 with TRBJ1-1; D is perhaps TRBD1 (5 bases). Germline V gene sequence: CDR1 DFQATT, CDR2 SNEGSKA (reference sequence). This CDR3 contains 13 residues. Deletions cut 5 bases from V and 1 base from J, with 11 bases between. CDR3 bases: TGCAGTGCTCTCAGGGCTTCGAACACTGAAGCTTTCTTT. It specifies CSALRASNTEAFF.

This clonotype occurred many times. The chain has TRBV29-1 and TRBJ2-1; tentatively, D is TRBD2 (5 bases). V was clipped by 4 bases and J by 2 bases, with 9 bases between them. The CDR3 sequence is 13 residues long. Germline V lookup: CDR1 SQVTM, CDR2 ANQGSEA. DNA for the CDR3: TGCAGCGTTGGACCGGGAACCTACAATGAGCAGTTCTTC. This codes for CSVGPGTYNEQFF.

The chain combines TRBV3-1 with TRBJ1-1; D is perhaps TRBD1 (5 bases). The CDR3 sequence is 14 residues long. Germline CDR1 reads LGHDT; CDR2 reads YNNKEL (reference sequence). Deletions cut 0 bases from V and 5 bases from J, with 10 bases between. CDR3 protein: CASSQDRGWTEAFF. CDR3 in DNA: TGTGCCAGCAGCCAAGATCGGGGGTGGACTGAAGCTTTCTTT.

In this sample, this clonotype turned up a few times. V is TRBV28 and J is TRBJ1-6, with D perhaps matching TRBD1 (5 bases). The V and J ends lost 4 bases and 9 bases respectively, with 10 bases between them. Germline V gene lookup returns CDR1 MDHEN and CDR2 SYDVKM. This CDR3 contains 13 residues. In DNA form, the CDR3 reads TGTGCCAGCAGTTCGGGGGATGCTTCACCCCTCCACTTT. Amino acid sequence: CASSSGDASPLHF.

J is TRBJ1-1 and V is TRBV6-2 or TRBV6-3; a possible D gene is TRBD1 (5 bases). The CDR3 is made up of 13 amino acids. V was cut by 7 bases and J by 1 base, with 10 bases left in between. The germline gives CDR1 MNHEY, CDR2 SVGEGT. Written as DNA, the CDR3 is TGTGCCAGCAATGATGACAGGAACACTGAAGCTTTCTTT. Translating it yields CASNDDRNTEAFF.

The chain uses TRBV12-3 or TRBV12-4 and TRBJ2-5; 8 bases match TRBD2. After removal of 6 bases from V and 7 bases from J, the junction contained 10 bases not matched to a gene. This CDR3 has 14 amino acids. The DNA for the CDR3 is TGTGCCAGCAGCTCCCCGGGACTAGTAGGGACCCAGTACTTC. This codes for CASSSPGLVGTQYF.

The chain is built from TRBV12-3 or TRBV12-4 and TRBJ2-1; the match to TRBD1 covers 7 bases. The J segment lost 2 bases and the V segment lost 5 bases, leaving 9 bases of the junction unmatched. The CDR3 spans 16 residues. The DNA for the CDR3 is TGTGCCAGCAGTCCCCGACAGGGCCCGGCCTACAATGAGCAGTTCTTC. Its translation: CASSPRQGPAYNEQFF.